Listed below are T cell receptor beta chains from one sample, sequenced in a study of T-cell memory formation after mild COVID-19. TCRdb recomputed calls from the 5' RACE reads with MiXCR, one row per CDR3 protein. The data contain about 360,000 distinct CDR3 sequences, approximately 15% of them singletons. The sequencing sample was made of PBMCs or a T cell subset sorted from them (not recorded which). Receptors were obtained from a man aged 18 to 30 who had mild COVID-19 (a few samples of this study predate the infection). Cell type and time point are not known. Both conserved end residues are part of each CDR3. Fields, in order: D gene, V gene, J gene, clone size, CDR3 protein, CDR3 DNA. The D gene is left open where the match is weak. Clone size is given for some rows only: seen once, a few or many times, or a class if the clone is expanded.

>.|TRBV3-1|TRBJ2-5|few
CASSQPGHQETQYF
TGTGCCAGCAGCCAGCCTGGACACCAAGAGACCCAGTACTTC
>.|TRBV5-1|TRBJ2-3|many
CASHPQKRVRGGTDTQYF
TGCGCCAGCCATCCCCAGAAAAGAGTGCGGGGTGGCACAGATACGCAGTATTTT
>.|TRBV4-3|TRBJ2-3|few
CASSQDLEGGRDTQYF
TGCGCCAGCAGCCAAGATTTGGAGGGGGGGCGGGATACGCAGTATTTT
>TRBD2|TRBV4-2|TRBJ2-5|few
CASSQERAGESETQYF
TGTGCCAGCAGCCAAGAGAGAGCGGGGGAGTCGGAGACCCAGTACTTC
>.|TRBV12-3/TRBV12-4|TRBJ2-2|many
CASSFPGDTGELFF
TGTGCCAGCAGTTTTCCAGGGGACACCGGGGAGCTGTTTTTT
>TRBD2|TRBV29-1|TRBJ2-3|.
CSVEAWTSGGATDTQYF
TGCAGCGTTGAAGCTTGGACTAGCGGGGGGGCAACAGATACGCAGTATTTT
>.|TRBV9|TRBJ2-5|few
CASSETGVQETQYF
TGTGCCAGCAGTGAAACCGGGGTTCAAGAGACCCAGTACTTC
>.|TRBV5-1|TRBJ2-5|many
CASSLGQGQETQYF
TGTGCCAGCAGCTTAGGGCAGGGACAAGAGACCCAGTACTTC
>.|TRBV4-3|TRBJ2-5|few
CASSRRGTQETQYF
TGCGCCAGCAGCCGCAGGGGGACTCAAGAGACCCAGTACTTC
>.|TRBV9|TRBJ2-1|.
CASSVGLRGDEQFF
TGTGCCAGCAGCGTAGGACTCCGGGGCGATGAGCAGTTCTTC
>.|TRBV6-2/TRBV6-3|TRBJ2-3|.
CASTEPGVRTDTQYF
TGTGCCAGCACCGAGCCGGGGGTACGGACAGATACGCAGTATTTT
>.|TRBV7-7|TRBJ2-3|.
CASSLAVPDTQYF
TGTGCTAGCAGCTTAGCCGTTCCAGATACGCAGTATTTT
>.|TRBV4-3|TRBJ2-1|many
CASSQGVGYYNEQFF
TGCGCCAGCAGCCAAGGTGTAGGGTACTACAATGAGCAGTTCTTC
>.|TRBV18|TRBJ1-4|.
CASSPRQGGGLEKLFF
TGTGCCAGCTCACCACGGCAAGGAGGAGGGCTCGAAAAACTGTTTTTT
>TRBD1|TRBV18|TRBJ1-2|few
CASSPNPGQGTTNYGYTF
TGTGCCAGCTCACCCAATCCGGGACAGGGGACTACTAACTATGGCTACACCTTC
>TRBD2|TRBV11-1|TRBJ2-1|few
CASSLRDLTGGPYNEQFF
TGTGCCAGCAGCTTAAGGGACCTTACGGGGGGTCCCTACAATGAGCAGTTCTTC
>.|TRBV7-8|TRBJ2-5|.
CASSQRRIQETQYF
TGTGCCAGCAGCCAACGACGGATCCAAGAGACCCAGTACTTC
>TRBD1|TRBV7-2|TRBJ2-1|.
CASRRDRGIGNEQFF
TGTGCTTCTCGCCGGGACAGGGGGATTGGAAATGAGCAGTTCTTC
>TRBD2|TRBV7-2|TRBJ2-1|medium-sized
CASSFGLAGGNEQFF
TGTGCCAGCAGTTTCGGACTAGCGGGTGGGAATGAGCAGTTCTTC
>.|TRBV5-1|TRBJ2-7|many
CASRGSYEQYF
TGCGCCAGCAGGGGTTCTTACGAGCAGTACTTC
>.|TRBV4-1|TRBJ2-1|.
CASRENWGDEQFF
TGCGCCAGCAGGGAAAATTGGGGGGATGAGCAGTTCTTC
>.|TRBV7-2|TRBJ1-6|many
CASSLNTGWLNSPLHF
TGTGCCAGCAGCTTGAACACAGGCTGGCTTAATTCACCCCTCCACTTT
>TRBD2|TRBV10-3|TRBJ2-1|many
CAISEPQRGPFYNEQFF
TGTGCCATCAGTGAACCACAGCGGGGACCCTTCTACAATGAGCAGTTCTTC
>.|TRBV12-3/TRBV12-4|TRBJ2-5|few
CASSLGAVLETQYF
TGTGCCAGCAGTTTAGGAGCAGTTCTTGAGACCCAGTACTTC
>.|TRBV29-1|TRBJ2-3|many
CSSHISGRRYF
TGCAGTTCCCATATCTCTGGTCGGAGGTATTTT
>.|TRBV9|TRBJ1-2|few
CASSADPTGNYGYTF
TGTGCCAGCAGCGCCGACCCGACGGGGAACTATGGCTACACCTTC
>.|TRBV29-1|TRBJ1-1|few
CSARRNTGEAFF
TGCAGCGCCCGAAGAAACACAGGGGAAGCTTTCTTT
>TRBD2|TRBV4-3|TRBJ2-7|few
CASSQGSSGGPEQYF
TGCGCCAGCAGTCAAGGGTCTAGCGGGGGCCCCGAGCAGTACTTC
>.|TRBV29-1|TRBJ2-7|.
CSAFQVFSHEQYF
TGCAGTGCCTTTCAGGTTTTTTCCCACGAGCAGTACTTC
>TRBD1|TRBV5-1|TRBJ1-2|.
CASGPRSGQANYGYTF
TGCGCCAGCGGCCCGAGGAGCGGACAGGCTAACTATGGCTACACCTTC
>.|TRBV20-1|TRBJ2-5|few
CSAAGSGETQYF
TGCAGTGCTGCCGGGAGCGGGGAGACCCAGTACTTC
>TRBD1|TRBV12-3/TRBV12-4|TRBJ1-3|.
CASRPGDRAQTWGNTIYF
TGTGCCAGCAGGCCAGGGGACAGGGCCCAAACATGGGGAAACACCATATATTTT
>TRBD1|TRBV6-5|TRBJ1-5|.
CASTPAGGNQPQHF
TGTGCCAGCACCCCCGCAGGGGGTAATCAGCCCCAGCATTTT
>.|TRBV20-1|TRBJ2-5|many
CSAQRYQETQYF
TGCAGTGCCCAGAGGTACCAAGAGACCCAGTACTTC
>.|TRBV15|TRBJ2-3|few
CATSRARGGSGTDTQYF
TGTGCCACCAGCAGAGCCCGCGGGGGCTCAGGGACAGATACGCAGTATTTT
>TRBD1|TRBV7-9|TRBJ1-6|few
CASSGTVYNSPLHF
TGTGCCAGCAGCGGGACAGTCTATAATTCACCCCTCCACTTT
>.|TRBV10-2|TRBJ1-6|few
CASSERPWDNSPLHF
TGCGCCAGCAGTGAACGACCTTGGGACAATTCACCCCTCCACTTT
>TRBD1|TRBV30|TRBJ2-7|once
CAWAGTGSRYEQYF
TGTGCCTGGGCAGGGACAGGGAGTCGGTACGAGCAGTACTTC
>.|TRBV19|TRBJ2-1|.
CASSIRGKGYEQFF
TGTGCCAGTAGTATCAGGGGTAAGGGCTATGAGCAGTTCTTC
>.|TRBV6-6|TRBJ1-1|.
CASSSNQGRWTEAFF
TGTGCCAGCAGTTCTAATCAGGGGCGGTGGACTGAAGCTTTCTTT
>TRBD2|TRBV5-1|TRBJ2-5|few
CASNPSSGGTQETQYF
TGCGCCAGCAACCCTTCTAGCGGGGGGACACAAGAGACCCAGTACTTC
>.|TRBV3-1|TRBJ1-1|.
CASSQEVWGGNTEAFF
TGTGCCAGCAGCCAAGAAGTTTGGGGAGGAAACACTGAAGCTTTCTTT
>.|TRBV4-1|TRBJ2-2|few
CASSHGQGFVGELFF
TGCGCCAGCAGCCACGGGCAGGGGTTCGTCGGGGAGCTGTTTTTT
>TRBD1|TRBV27|TRBJ2-7|few
CASRTGGDEQYF
TGTGCCAGCAGGACAGGGGGGGACGAGCAGTACTTC
>.|TRBV7-9|TRBJ2-4|.
CASSPGVNIQYF
TGTGCCAGCAGCCCAGGGGTAAACATTCAGTACTTC
>.|TRBV7-9|TRBJ2-2|.
CASSVRGGQNTGELFF
TGTGCCAGCAGCGTTCGAGGGGGACAGAACACCGGGGAGCTGTTTTTT
>.|TRBV7-9|TRBJ2-7|many
CASSLAVVSEQYF
TGTGCCAGCAGCTTAGCTGTGGTGAGCGAGCAGTACTTC
>TRBD1|TRBV11-2|TRBJ1-3|.
CASSTHRGPSGNTIYF
TGTGCCAGCAGCACACACAGGGGTCCCTCTGGAAACACCATATATTTT
>TRBD2|TRBV19|TRBJ2-1|.
CASTSGGAFIREQFF
TGTGCCTCAACTAGCGGGGGGGCCTTTATACGTGAGCAGTTCTTC